Listed below are T cell receptor beta chains from one sample, sequenced in a study of T cell changes during pregnancy in multiple sclerosis. The method was immunoSEQ multiplex PCR; TCRdb's version includes in-frame clones alone and lacks a portion of them. The sample carries about 32,000 clones, 93% recorded once. This sample comprised CD4+ T cells from peripheral blood mononuclear cells, obtained in the second trimester of pregnancy. The receptors derive from a female donor with multiple sclerosis, enrolled in a pregnancy study. Each CDR3 is given with its conserved first and last residue. D genes are given only for firm matches. Where a row states a size, it is once, few, many or the class of an expanded clone; other rows omit it.

v_gene,j_gene,d_gene,abundance,CDR3nt,CDR3aa
TRBV4-1,TRBJ2-1,.,once,TGCGCCAGCAGCCAACCAGGGACAAATCGTCGGTCTGAGCAGTTCTTC,CASSQPGTNRRSEQFF
TRBV5-5,TRBJ2-2,.,.,TGTGCCAGCAGCCTCCAACTCGGGAACACCGGGGAGCTGTTTTTT,CASSLQLGNTGELFF
TRBV29-1,TRBJ1-1,TRBD1,.,TGCAGCGTTTTCGGACAGGGGGTACGCACTGAAGCTTTCTTT,CSVFGQGVRTEAFF
TRBV9,TRBJ1-2,.,.,TGTGCCAGCAGCGTAGGCGGCATTGGTGGCTACACCTTC,CASSVGGIGGYTF
TRBV7-2,TRBJ2-1,TRBD1,.,TGTGCCAGCAGCTACGACAGGGTCGATGAGCAGTTCTTC,CASSYDRVDEQFF
TRBV19,TRBJ1-1,TRBD1,.,TGTGCCAGTAGTATAGGGACAGGGGGCCGTCGGGACACTGAAGCTTTCTTT,CASSIGTGGRRDTEAFF
TRBV18,TRBJ2-5,.,.,TGTGCCAGCTCACCACTGCTCTCGGGCCAAGAGACCCAGTACTTC,CASSPLLSGQETQYF
TRBV6-5,TRBJ2-7,.,.,TGTGCCAGCAGTTACTCTTTAAAGCAGGCGGGCGAGCAGTACTTC,CASSYSLKQAGEQYF
TRBV9,TRBJ1-5,TRBD1,.,TGTGCCAGCAGCAGCTACCCAACAGGGGTTAGCAATCAGCCCCAGCATTTT,CASSSYPTGVSNQPQHF
TRBV4-1,TRBJ2-7,TRBD1,.,TGCGCCAGCAGCCAAGAACGGACAGGGAAGCAGTACTTC,CASSQERTGKQYF
TRBV30,TRBJ2-3,TRBD2,.,TGTGCCTGGAGTTACGCTAGCGGGGGAAATACGCAGTATTTT,CAWSYASGGNTQYF
TRBV28,TRBJ2-7,TRBD1,.,TGTGCCAGCAGTCGACACGACAGGGGGCGAGGGAACGAGCAGTACTTC,CASSRHDRGRGNEQYF
TRBV7-2,TRBJ2-3,.,.,TGTGCCAGCAGCTACAGGGGCACAGATACGCAGTATTTT,CASSYRGTDTQYF
TRBV18,TRBJ1-2,TRBD1,.,TGTGCCAGCTCCCCCCAGGGGGGTACATCGCCTGATGGCTACACCTTC,CASSPQGGTSPDGYTF
TRBV6-1,TRBJ1-5,.,.,TGTGCCAGCAGTGAACTGTTTAGCAATCAGCCCCAGCATTTT,CASSELFSNQPQHF
TRBV14,TRBJ2-3,TRBD2,.,TGTGCCAGCAGCCAAGATATTGCGGGAGGGCGCACAGATACGCAGTATTTT,CASSQDIAGGRTDTQYF
TRBV27,TRBJ2-7,TRBD2,.,TGTGCCCGCCGGAGGGCTAGCGGGGGACATTGCATCCACGAGCAGTACTTC,CARRRASGGHCIHEQYF
TRBV19,TRBJ2-5,.,.,TGTGCCAGCAGGGGTTTTTACCAAGAGACCCAGTACTTC,CASRGFYQETQYF
TRBV19,TRBJ1-5,.,few,TGTGCCAGTAGTATCCAGAACAATCAGCCCCAGCATTTT,CASSIQNNQPQHF
TRBV4-3,TRBJ2-3,TRBD2,.,TGCGCCAGCAGCCAAGGACTAGCGGGGACAGATACGCAGTATTTT,CASSQGLAGTDTQYF
TRBV19,TRBJ1-2,.,once,TGTGCCAGTAACACCAACTATGGCTACACCTTC,CASNTNYGYTF
TRBV5-6,TRBJ1-2,.,.,TGTGCCAGCTTGGAGGCAGGCTCTAACTATGGCTACACCTTC,CASLEAGSNYGYTF
TRBV28,TRBJ1-2,.,.,TGTGCCAGCAGTTTCAGGGTTTCGTTCTATGGCTACACCTTC,CASSFRVSFYGYTF
TRBV27,TRBJ2-3,.,.,TGTGCCAGCAGTTTAGTGATAGCGGCAGATACGCAGTATTTT,CASSLVIAADTQYF
TRBV11-2,TRBJ1-1,TRBD1,.,TGTGCCAGCAGCTTGGACAGGGTGGAAGCTTTCTTT,CASSLDRVEAFF
TRBV25-1,TRBJ2-7,.,.,TGTGCCAGCAGTGAATATATAAGGGGCGGAGAGCAGTACTTC,CASSEYIRGGEQYF
TRBV9,TRBJ2-1,TRBD2,.,TGTGCCAGCAGCGTAGCTTCTTATAGTGCTAGCGGTCCCTGGAGACGGAGGGGCAATGAGCAGTTCTTC,CASSVASYSASGPWRRRGNEQFF
TRBV5-4,TRBJ2-2,TRBD2,few,TGTGCCAGCAGCCCGGGACTAGCGGGAGCGAACACCGGGGAGCTGTTTTTT,CASSPGLAGANTGELFF
TRBV6-4,TRBJ1-5,.,.,TGTGCCAGCAGTACATCCTGGAGTCAGCCCCAGCATTTT,CASSTSWSQPQHF
TRBV6-5,TRBJ2-2,.,.,TGTGCCAGCAGTCGTCCGGGACTTCTAACCGGGGAGCTGTTTTTT,CASSRPGLLTGELFF
TRBV27,TRBJ1-5,.,.,TGTGCCAGCAGTCCCCCCGGTGGCGGGTCCCAGCATTTT,CASSPPGGGSQHF
TRBV18,TRBJ1-1,.,.,TGTGCCAGCTTCTTCAGTGAGAACACTGAAGCTTTCTTT,CASFFSENTEAFF
TRBV14,TRBJ2-3,.,once,TGTGCCAGCAGCCCTTTAGGCAGGACTAGCACAGATACGCAGTATTTT,CASSPLGRTSTDTQYF
TRBV14,TRBJ2-7,TRBD2,.,TGTGCCAGCAGCCAAGGTAGCGGGAGAACCTACGAGCAGTACTTC,CASSQGSGRTYEQYF
TRBV11-2,TRBJ2-1,.,.,TGTGCCAGCAGCTTAGCGGCGTATAGCGGAATGGTTCCCAATGAGCAGTTCTTC,CASSLAAYSGMVPNEQFF
TRBV4-1,TRBJ1-2,.,few,TGCGCCAGCAGTCCTCGGGAGGGAAGTCACTATGGCTACACCTTC,CASSPREGSHYGYTF
TRBV2,TRBJ2-3,.,.,TGTGCCAGCAGTGAGGCAGGGGGGAATACAGTTACGCAGTATTTT,CASSEAGGNTVTQYF
TRBV28,TRBJ2-3,TRBD2,.,TGTGCCAGCAGTTCCCCTAGCGGGAAAGTGACAGATACGCAGTATTTT,CASSSPSGKVTDTQYF
TRBV29-1,TRBJ2-3,TRBD2,few,TGCAGCGTTGAAGTAGCCGCGGGAGGTACGCAGTATTTT,CSVEVAAGGTQYF
TRBV6-1,TRBJ1-2,.,.,TGTGCCAGCAGCCCATTCAGCTATGGCTACACCTTC,CASSPFSYGYTF
TRBV7-8,TRBJ2-7,TRBD1,.,TGTGCCAGCAGCGATCCGGGACAGGTTCGGCAGTACTTC,CASSDPGQVRQYF
TRBV19,TRBJ2-7,.,.,TGTGCCAGTAGTGGTTTTATCGGGAGTGAGTACGAGCAGTACTTC,CASSGFIGSEYEQYF
TRBV29-1,TRBJ2-2,.,.,TGCAGCGTTGAAGATCTTCGAGGGACCGGGGAGCTGTTTTTT,CSVEDLRGTGELFF
TRBV5-3,TRBJ1-5,.,.,TGTGCCAGAAGCTACGGGAGGTCGCGCAATCAGCCCCAGCATTTT,CARSYGRSRNQPQHF
TRBV5-1,TRBJ2-3,TRBD2,.,TGCGCCAGCAACGTGGGCCGGCGGGAGACGGGAGGAGATACGCAGTATTTT,CASNVGRRETGGDTQYF
TRBV18,TRBJ2-1,TRBD2,.,TGTGCCAGCTCCCACAGGGAACTAGCGGGAGGAGAGCAGTTCTTC,CASSHRELAGGEQFF
TRBV4-2,TRBJ2-1,.,.,TGTGCCAGCAGCCAAGATTTAGTTGAGCAGTTCTTC,CASSQDLVEQFF
TRBV6-1,TRBJ2-5,TRBD2,.,TGTGCCAGCAGTGAAATGGCGGGAGATCGAGAGACCCAGTACTTC,CASSEMAGDRETQYF
TRBV11-2,TRBJ2-7,TRBD2,.,TGTGCCAGCACCCCGGGCCTCACACCGGGACTAGCTAATTACGAGCAGTACTTC,CASTPGLTPGLANYEQYF
TRBV4-2,TRBJ2-1,.,.,TGTGCCAGCAGCCAAGAGTCGTTGCGCGAGCAGTTCTTC,CASSQESLREQFF
TRBV5-1,TRBJ2-5,TRBD2,.,TGCGCCAGCAGCGGGGGGGTGACTACGCAGTACTTC,CASSGGVTTQYF
TRBV6-1,TRBJ2-7,TRBD1,.,TGTGCCAGCAGTGAAGGACAGGGCGCTTTCTACGAGCAGTACTTC,CASSEGQGAFYEQYF
TRBV10-2,TRBJ2-1,TRBD2,.,TGCGCCAGCAGTGGGATTAGCGGGAGTACTGAGCAGTTCTTC,CASSGISGSTEQFF